The subject of this entry is one T cell receptor (beta chain). V was shortened by 7 bases and J by 0 bases, with 13 bases between the two germline ends. The germline gives CDR1 MNHNY, CDR2 SVGAGI (reference sequence). The CDR3 contains 15 residues. This record comes from a study of cytomegalovirus exposure and HLA in healthy donors. Sequenced by immunoSEQ multiplex PCR; TCRdb stores in-frame clones only, minus some. The repertoire holds some 140,000 clones, about 86% seen once, with less than 2.5% in the top ten. Sequences were obtained from PBMCs. V usage is TRBV6-6 and J usage is TRBJ1-5; D gene unclear. The origin of this receptor is a human donor in good health. CDR3 sequence reads: CASIISGDSNQPQHF. CDR3 nucleotides: TGTGCCAGCATCATCAGCGGAGATAGCAATCAGCCCCAGCATTTT.